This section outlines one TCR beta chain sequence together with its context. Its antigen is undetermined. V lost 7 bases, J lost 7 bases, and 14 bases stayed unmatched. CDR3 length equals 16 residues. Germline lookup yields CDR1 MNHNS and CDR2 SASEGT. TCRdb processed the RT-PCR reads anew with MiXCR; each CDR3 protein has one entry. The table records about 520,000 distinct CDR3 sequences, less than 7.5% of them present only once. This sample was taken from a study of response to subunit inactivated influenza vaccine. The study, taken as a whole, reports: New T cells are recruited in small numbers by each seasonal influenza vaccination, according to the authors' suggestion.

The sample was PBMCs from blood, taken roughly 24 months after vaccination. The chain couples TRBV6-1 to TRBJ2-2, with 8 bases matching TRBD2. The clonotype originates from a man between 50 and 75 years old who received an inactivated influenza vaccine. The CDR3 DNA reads TGTGCCAGCAAGGGTCCCCAGACTAGCGCGGGCGGGGAGCTGTTTTTT. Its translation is CASKGPQTSAGGELFF.